This T cell receptor (beta chain) came from a study of human T cells and chemical hapten exposure (dated by TCRdb to the early 2020s). Concerning the study at large: For sensitization, 2% DPC in acetone was applied to a 2 cm by 2 cm area of upper inner arm skin. Throughout the study period of around 25 weeks, patients also received therapeutic DPC doses to the scalp every week. Twenty-nine alopecia patients provided blood for TCR sequencing at one to four time points (pre-sensitization, 2, 6 and 24 weeks). The libraries were sequenced as a pool, and the TCR yield per sample differed mostly because of small variations in library volumes within the pool. Patch testing was performed on the upper back with Finn chambers containing 0.01% DPC, and the patch tests were scored after 6 days according to International Contact Dermatitis Research Group standards. The mostly female patient cohort included alopecia areata with under or over 50% scalp involvement, alopecia totalis and alopecia universalis. This study followed changes in the peripheral blood TCR repertoire in vivo during primary and secondary sensitization of alopecia patients to the hapten diphenylcyclopropenone (DPC). Blood samples were taken from patients before sensitization (week 0) and at 2, 6 and about 24 weeks after DPC sensitization.

From the cysteine up to the phenylalanine, the CDR3 has a length of 17 residues. Only the CDR3 region is kept as DNA, spanning 51 bases read in frame from base 1. From V the trimming removes 2 bases and from J it removes 5 bases, while the gene matches leave 12 bases of the junction unaccounted for. CDR1 and CDR2 are read off the germline V gene as SGHDN and FVKESK. The method behind the library was RACE. These reads were obtained on a NextSeq 500. During library preparation, unique molecular identifiers were attached to individual cDNA molecules so that TCRs could be counted quantitatively and reproducibly. Both TCR alpha and TCR beta chains were sequenced from each blood RNA sample. On the authors' methods: The median number of TCRs per sample was roughly 100,000, ranging from about 20,000 to 750,000. V, J and CDR3 annotation of the TCR reads was carried out using the Decombinator software suite. To make PS versus PT1 abundance plots, every sample was subsampled to the same number of TCRs (28,000). TCRs were defined as expanded if absent before sensitization and observed at least eight times at the 2-week time point. The public reads were reanalyzed by TCRdb: fastp trimming at Q25, MiXCR alignment, in-frame beta chains only. All rows with the same CDR3 protein become a single entry with the most common DNA and genes. TCRdb, rather than the study authors, made the V and J calls. This sample comprises 90,000 to 120,000 distinct CDR3 sequences, approximately 11% of them detected only once. The ten largest clonotypes hold under 4.5% of the sample.

What the authors observed across the whole study: Expanded TCRs formed significantly more large CDR3 similarity clusters than pre-sensitization or healthy control sets, consistent with antigen-driven responses. After repeated subsampling, the strength of the expansion versus patch-test correlation and the threshold at which it became significant changed. DPC sensitization did not change the number of TCRs with a frequency above 1 in 1000, and there was no evidence of changes in global repertoire structure. Patch test score was positively correlated with the number of PT1 expanded TCRs, with significance at thresholds 8, 16 and 32 but not at 4. Because every patient had alopecia, a presumed autoimmune disease, the patients' immune response might differ from that of healthy individuals.

Explained via the paper, the time point label denotes: patch test 1, 2 weeks after DPC sensitization. The treatment or condition tag for this specimen amounts to: therapeutic diphenylcyclopropenone sensitization with weekly scalp DPC. At each patch-test visit, blood was drawn before the patch test was applied. To be eligible, patients had to be aged 18 to 70, diagnosed with alopecia and judged suitable for DPC therapy, while pregnant patients were excluded. Total RNA was extracted from unfractionated whole blood that had been collected in Tempus Blood RNA tubes. This clonotype was detected a few times. Its specific antigen is unknown. Nothing much larger sits one base from this clone, and base qualities are not available.

Recombination joined TRBV14 with TRBJ2-5; the junction holds 9 bases that match TRBD2. The TCR sequence derives from a woman aged 40 to 50 with alopecia areata. Some clones in this sample may be carry-over from other donors' samples. Sequences were derived from whole blood, sampled in connection with sensitization to the hapten diphenylcyclopropenone (DPC). The encoded CDR3 is CASSQWTGGRAMETQYF. DNA sequence: TGTGCCAGCAGCCAATGGACGGGCGGGAGGGCCATGGAGACCCAGTACTTC. Full variable domain (CDR3 extended with the reference TRBV14 and TRBJ2-5 proteins): EAGVTQFPSHSVIEKGQTVTLRCDPISGHDNLYWYRRVMGKEIKFLLHFVKESKQDESGMPNNRFLAERTGGTYSTLKVQPAELEDSGVYFCASSQWTGGRAMETQYFGPGTRLLVL.